This T cell receptor beta chain appears in the sequencing data of a study of graft-versus-host responses after intestinal transplantation (dated by TCRdb to the early 2020s). With respect to the entire study: Multivisceral, liver-intestinal, or isolated intestinal transplants were received by the recipients. All recipients received anti-thymocyte globulin induction followed by maintenance tacrolimus and steroids for around three years. After intestinal transplantation, graft-versus-host and host-versus-graft alloreactive T cell clones in the graft, circulation and bone marrow were tracked using bulk TCR-beta CDR3 sequencing. To identify alloreactive clones, pre-transplant mixed lymphocyte reaction products were sequenced and then compared with unstimulated pre-transplant donor and recipient T cells. The cohort enrolled some 23 intestinal transplant recipients, one of whom was a retransplant, and 3 patients without pretransplant specimens were excluded. A peak of at least 4% donor T cells among recipient peripheral blood mononuclear cells was the definition used for donor T cell macrochimerism. Instead of going to the commercial service, samples from a few later patients were sequenced in-house on an Illumina MiSeq and processed with MiXCR. Paper-wide results and their limitations: Early after transplant, peak levels of circulating GvH clones were associated with declines in HvG clones. The relatively low number and heterogeneity of intestinal transplant patients limited the conclusions. GvH clones turned up in recipient bone marrow, with some appearing earlier in ileal mucosa or blood, a pattern consistent with an intestinal mucosal origin. In the allografts of patients with donor T cell macrochimerism, GvH to HvG T cell clonal ratios were high.

Interpreted using the paper, the time point label stands for: cells obtained before transplantation from donor or recipient. CD3+CD4+ and CD3+CD8+ populations were FACS-sorted from unstimulated pre-transplant donor and recipient cells taken from spleen or lymph nodes. The CDR3 spans 14 residues, from the cysteine through the phenylalanine. Only the CDR3 portion is preserved as DNA: 42 bases, with reading frame beginning at the first base. At the junction V is shortened by 7 bases and J by 2 bases, with 13 bases in between. The germline V gene (reference sequence) provides CDR1 LNHDA and CDR2 SQIVND. Library prep was done by the immunoSEQ multiplex PCR assay. For most patients, genomic DNA was isolated with the Qiagen DNeasy Blood and Tissue Kit and sent frozen to Adaptive Biotechnologies for TCR sequencing. High-throughput TCR-beta CDR3 sequencing of genomic DNA from most patients was performed by Adaptive Biotechnologies. The authors' pipeline ran thus. TCR sequencing data were retrieved from Adaptive's ImmunoSEQ software for around 18 patients, whereas a few other patients were processed with MiXCR and VDJtools. CD4 versus CD8 sorting errors were corrected by removing sequences found in both subsets at a frequency ratio below 5:1. Because the origin of CDR3 nucleotide sequences shared between donor and recipient could not be assigned, those sequences were removed. To be classed as alloreactive, a clone needed at least 2-fold expansion over unstimulated cells and a minimum CFSE-low frequency of 0.002% (template counts) or 0.001% (read counts). Mappable clones were those detected in sequenced pre-transplant spleen, lymph node, or MLR CFSE-low populations of the donor or recipient. Cumulative frequency of alloreactive clones was calculated as a percentage of all sequences weighted by copy number. In its TCRdb copy, this immuneACCESS table keeps in-frame sequences only and misses some clones. Where compared with another copy, unresolved V genes explain less than half of these, and the others have no known cause. V, J and clone size were drawn from that table, and D and trimming were deduced from the DNA. The sample yields about 89,000 clones; 94% were counted once. Of the sample, around 0.18% falls within the top ten clones.

On this clone itself: Its antigen remains undetermined. No clone much larger than this one lies a single base away; base qualities are absent.

This receptor was identified in a human donor who was the organ donor for an intestinal transplant. This material consisted of unstimulated CD4+ T cells sorted from spleen or lymph node cells, taken before transplant. The rearrangement combines TRBV19 with TRBJ2-3; no D gene is confidently identified. The DNA sequence follows: TGTGCCAGTACGGTCACGGTAACCACAGATACGCAGTATTTT. It translates to CASTVTVTTDTQYF.